This entry concerns a single TCR beta chain. The antigen it binds to is not known. Instrument on record: NextSeq 550. The Human TCR Profiling Kit (MiLaboratory) was used to prepare UMI-labeled 5' RACE TRB cDNA libraries. cDNA synthesis used the entire amount of extracted RNA, and PCR amplification then used the entire amount of cDNA produced. Libraries were prepared in parallel with an identical number of PCR cycles. Processing in the source paper ran as follows. MIGEC and MiXCR extracted about 50,000 +/- 10,000 unique UMI-labeled TRB cDNA molecules per library, requiring at least two reads per UMI. Each library averaged about 40,000 +/- 10,000 functional in-frame TRB CDR3 nucleotide clonotypes without stop codons. After downsampling to 5000 UMI-labeled TRB molecules per sample, diversity metrics such as normalized Shannon-Wiener and Chao1 were calculated in VDJtools. VDJtools was used to calculate clonotype-size-weighted physicochemical properties of the central five CDR3 residues, namely interaction energy, strength, volume and Kidera factor 4. TCRdb reprocessed the raw reads; every CDR3 protein sequence is a single record, and DNA is not supplied. The authors' filters were not applied to this entry. This sample's clone table shows 55,000 to 75,000 distinct CDR3 sequences. The ten largest make up 0.55% to 0.85% of the sample.

The sample belongs to a study of CXCR3-negative and CXCR3-positive naive CD8 T cells (dated by TCRdb to between 2018 and 2021). Notes on the research overall: In total, 110 million to 150 million TRB reads were obtained, corresponding to roughly 1.5 +/- 0.3 million reads per library. Diversity and physicochemical repertoire analyses were performed on around twelve donors pooled from two independent experiments. For the TRBV-TRBJ cluster analysis, the naive subsets came from 5 donors, while the memory cells came from 3 donors.

Results the study describes overall, beyond this receptor: Compared with CXCR3-negative naive cells, CXCR3-positive naive cells had TRB CDR3s with higher hydrophobicity (lower Kidera factor 4), lower energy, and higher strength and volume indices. Naive CXCR3-negative and CXCR3-positive cells from the same donor showed similar TRBV-TRBJ usage, whereas memory cells showed distinct patterns. Repertoire diversity was comparably high in both naive subsets but much lower in memory CD8+ T cells. CXCR3 expression partially decreased after cryopreservation, so most assays used freshly isolated PBMCs. Because surface CD5, which is linked to self-reactivity in mice, was comparable between the naive subsets, TCR interaction strength was also inferred from TRB CDR3 physicochemical properties.

CDR1 and CDR2 are read off the germline V gene as SGHRS and YFSETQ. Including the terminal cysteine and phenylalanine, the CDR3 comprises 16 residues. Only the protein is on record. For each CD8+ T cell subset, flow sorting was done in triplicate, and about 300,000 cells per subset went directly into RLT lysis buffer. To exclude memory contaminants, naive CD8+ T cells were stringently defined as CD45RO-CCR7+CD27+CD95-. Peripheral blood mononuclear cells were isolated from buffy coats by standard density gradient centrifugation. A FACSAria III was used to flow-sort naive CXCR3-negative and CXCR3-positive CD8+ T cells. Total RNA was extracted from sorted cells using an RNeasy Mini Kit.

Specimen: naive CXCR3+ CD8+ T cells from blood. The sample's cell subset or site label is to be understood as: CD45RO-CCR7+CD27+CD95- naive CD8+ T cells expressing CXCR3 (TNR3+). The chain is encoded by TRBV5-1 joined to TRBJ2-3; TCRdb's D call, TRBD1, is unchecked because there is no DNA. This clonotype was sampled from a human donor in good health. Some clones in this sample may be carry-over from other donors' samples. The CDR3: CASSSLGVQGTDTQYF. Extended through the reference TRBV5-1 and TRBJ2-3 proteins, this CDR3 yields the full variable domain: KAGVTQTPRYLIKTRGQQVTLSCSPISGHRSVSWYQQTPGQGLQFLFEYFSETQRNKGNFPGRFSGRQFSNSRSEMNVSTLELGDSALYLCASSSLGVQGTDTQYFGPGTRLTVL.